This T cell receptor beta chain was observed in a study of T-cell reconstitution after alpha-beta-depleted transplantation in children. Trimming removed 4 bases from V and 4 bases from J; junction bases left unmatched: 10. Germline V gives CDR1 SGHTA, CDR2 FQGNSA. The CDR3 loop spans 17 amino acids. TCRbeta library preparation incorporated unique molecular identifiers. From the PCR reads, TCRdb called clonotypes with MiXCR, one entry per CDR3 protein. Of about 340,000 distinct CDR3 sequences in the sample, 9% to 12% were seen once. This specimen was PBMCs from the stem cell graft donor, taken from the stem cell graft. The TCR originated in a human donor who donated a stem cell graft to a child with acute lymphoblastic leukemia. The chain links TRBV7-2 to TRBJ2-3; TRBD2 matches at 11 bases. CDR3 coding DNA: TGTGCCAGCAGCTCCCGAGTAGCGGGAGGGCCCGCAGATACGCAGTATTTT. This codes for CASSSRVAGGPADTQYF.